Each of the 10 T cell receptor beta chains below was sequenced from the same sample in a study of blood T cell repertoires in COVID-19. TCRdb's table, derived via immunoSEQ multiplex PCR, lists solely in-frame clones and lacks some. The data contain 310,000 or so clones, around nine tenths of them singletons. The material sequenced was PBMCs or T cells enriched from blood (not recorded which). The source of these receptors is a woman in her 30s who had recovered from COVID-19.

The chain combines TRBV2 with TRBJ2-7, with 7 positions matching TRBD2. Looked up from germline, CDR1 is SNHLY and CDR2 is FYNNEI. The CDR3 loop spans 13 amino acids. The V gene end was trimmed by 8 bases and the J gene end by 5 bases; junction bases not matched to a gene: 9. CDR3 DNA sequence: TGTGCCAGCTCCCCGGCGGGGGTCCACGAGCAGTACTTC. Translating it yields CASSPAGVHEQYF.

This rearrangement joins TRBV19 to TRBJ2-7, with D perhaps TRBD1 (6 bases). CDR1 is LNHDA, CDR2 SQIVND, per germline (reference sequence). V lost 5 bases, J lost 6 bases, and 14 bases lay in between. The CDR3 runs to 13 residues. This chain's CDR3 is CASSHLGAIEQYF. CDR3 bases: TGTGCCAGTAGTCATCTGGGGGCAATCGAGCAGTACTTC. The complete variable domain, with remaining parts taken from reference TRBV19 and TRBJ2-7, reads DGGITQSPKYLFRKEGQNVTLSCEQNLNHDAMYWYRQDPGQGLRLIYYSQIVNDFQKGDIAEGYSVSREKKESFPLTVTSAQKNPTAFYLCASSHLGAIEQYFGPGTRLTVT.

V is TRBV25-1 and J is TRBJ1-6, with TRBD1 matching 7 bases. The CDR3 runs to 15 residues. The V segment lost 1 base and the J segment 11 bases; nucleotides outside the gene matches: 8. Germline CDR1 reads MGHDK; CDR2 reads SYGVNS. The CDR3 is CASSELRQGDPPLHF. For the CDR3, the DNA is TGTGCCAGCAGTGAATTGCGACAGGGAGATCCACCCCTCCACTTT.

The J gene is TRBJ2-2, the V gene TRBV2; a weak D match, TRBD2 (5 bases). The CDR3 is 15 amino acids. Trimming took 4 bases from V and 8 from J, leaving 17 bases between them. CDR1 is SNHLY, CDR2 FYNNEI, per germline. The DNA of the CDR3 is TGTGCCAGCAGTGCCGTCCGGGGTTTGGCTGGGGAGCTGTTTTTT. Protein sequence: CASSAVRGLAGELFF.

In this sample, this clone turned up a few times. In the same sample, other DNA sequences code for this CDR3. The chain uses TRBV19 and TRBJ2-1, with 12 bases identical to TRBD2. The CDR3 length is 15 residues. The germline V gene encodes CDR1 LNHDA and CDR2 SQIVND (reference sequence). The J segment lost 6 bases and the V segment lost 2 bases, leaving 2 bases of the junction unmatched. This CDR3 is CASSILAGGLNEQFF. For the CDR3, the DNA is TGTGCCAGTAGTATACTAGCGGGGGGGCTCAATGAGCAGTTCTTC.

The table lists this clone with a few counts. The chain joins TRBV5-1 to TRBJ1-3, with D tentatively TRBD1 (6 bases). The CDR3 loop spans 18 amino acids. CDR1 is SGHRS, CDR2 YFSETQ, per germline. With 4 bases removed from V and 0 bases from J, the gap between germline ends came to 20 bases. The CDR3 DNA sequence: TGCGCCAGCAGCCCCACCTTGTTGACAGGCTTCTCTGGAAACACCATATATTTT. Amino acid sequence: CASSPTLLTGFSGNTIYF.

The V call is TRBV25-1, the J call TRBJ1-1; 8 bases match TRBD1. The CDR3 consists of 15 residues. In germline, CDR1 is MGHDK, CDR2 SYGVNS. V dropped 4 bases and J dropped 7; count of bases not matched to a gene: 11. The CDR3 nucleotides are TGTGCCAGCAGTGTGGCCTTGGGACAGGATTATGAAGCTTTCTTT. Translation: CASSVALGQDYEAFF.

Here the CDR3 DNA reads TGCGCCAGCAGCCATCCAGGGTCAGGGACCCAGTACTTC. The encoded protein is CASSHPGSGTQYF. The rearrangement joins TRBV4-1 to TRBJ2-5, with D perhaps matching TRBD1 (5 bases). Looked up from germline, CDR1 is MGHRA and CDR2 is YSYEKL. The CDR3 runs to 13 residues. V shed 3 bases and J shed 7 bases, with 12 bases lying between them.

The gene calls are TRBV6-5 and TRBJ1-5; 8 nucleotides align to TRBD1. J gave up 6 bases and V 6 bases, and 7 bases lay outside the gene matches. The germline CDR1 and CDR2 sequences are MNHEY and SVGAGI. The CDR3 has 14 residues. CDR3 residues: CASRPDRGGQPQHF. CDR3 in DNA: TGTGCCAGCAGACCAGACAGGGGCGGTCAGCCCCAGCATTTT.

This rearrangement joins TRBV7-9 to TRBJ1-5, with 8 bases aligning to TRBD1. This CDR3 has 16 residues. Germline lookup yields CDR1 SEHNR and CDR2 FQNEAQ (reference sequence). With 1 base clipped from V and 9 bases from J, the junction kept 11 bases outside the gene matches. CDR3 in amino acids: CASSLGGVQGAGPQHF. The CDR3 nucleotides read TGTGCCAGCAGCTTAGGAGGGGTGCAGGGGGCAGGGCCCCAGCATTTT.